Listed below are T cell receptor beta chains from one sample, sequenced in a study of T cells in Graves' hyperthyroidism and ophthalmopathy. TCRdb redid the calling of the multiplex PCR reads with MiXCR, one entry per CDR3 protein. Of more than 250,000 distinct CDR3 sequences detected, roughly 15% appear once; the ten largest clones hold around 30%. Sequencing input: blood. The receptor source for this set is a woman in her 50s with Graves' hyperthyroidism that later progressed to Graves' ophthalmopathy. Each CDR3 is given with its conserved first and last residue. A D gene is named only where the DNA matches it firmly. Rows give clone size only sometimes, using once, few, many, or a class for an expanded clone.

CDR3 length: 18; D gene: TRBD2; clone size: many; V gene: TRBV20-1; J gene: TRBJ2-7; CDR3 DNA: TGCAGTGTAAAAGGAACCGGGACTAGCGGGCAGAGCTCCTACGAGCAGTACTTC; CDR3 protein: CSVKGTGTSGQSSYEQYF
CDR3 length: 13; D gene: -; clone size: many; V gene: TRBV28; J gene: TRBJ2-3; CDR3 DNA: TGTGCCAGCCCCCCTTACTGGGTTAATACGCAGTATTTT; CDR3 protein: CASPPYWVNTQYF
CDR3 length: 14; D gene: TRBD2; clone size: many; V gene: TRBV20-1; J gene: TRBJ2-1; CDR3 DNA: TGCAGTGCGCGGCGGCGGGAGATGACAGATGAGCAGTTCTTC; CDR3 protein: CSARRREMTDEQFF
CDR3 length: 15; D gene: -; clone size: many; V gene: TRBV5-1; J gene: TRBJ2-1; CDR3 DNA: TGCGCCAGCAGCCCCGAGGGCCCAGTTCACAATGAGCAGTTCTTC; CDR3 protein: CASSPEGPVHNEQFF
CDR3 length: 12; D gene: -; clone size: -; V gene: TRBV28; J gene: TRBJ1-2; CDR3 DNA: TGTGCCAGCAGTCGAGAAGGGCGTGGCTACACCTTC; CDR3 protein: CASSREGRGYTF
CDR3 length: 13; D gene: TRBD1; clone size: -; V gene: TRBV10-2; J gene: TRBJ2-5; CDR3 DNA: TGCGCCAGCGGACAGGGGGCGAGAGAGACCCAGTACTTC; CDR3 protein: CASGQGARETQYF
CDR3 length: 15; D gene: TRBD1; clone size: few; V gene: TRBV13; J gene: TRBJ1-6; CDR3 DNA: TGTGCCAGCAGCTCTAGGACAGGGGCGAATTCACCCCTCCACTTT; CDR3 protein: CASSSRTGANSPLHF
CDR3 length: 16; D gene: -; clone size: few; V gene: TRBV15; J gene: TRBJ2-2; CDR3 DNA: TGTGCCACCAGCAGAGGGGGACTTAGTAGGTCCGGGGAGCTGTTTTTT; CDR3 protein: CATSRGGLSRSGELFF
CDR3 length: 15; D gene: -; clone size: -; V gene: TRBV7-9; J gene: TRBJ2-1; CDR3 DNA: TGTGCCAGCAGCTTAGTGGGTCTTTCAAACAATGAGCAGTTCTTC; CDR3 protein: CASSLVGLSNNEQFF
CDR3 length: 15; D gene: TRBD1; clone size: many; V gene: TRBV27; J gene: TRBJ2-3; CDR3 DNA: TGTGCCAGCGGTTCGGACAGGGTTAACACAGATACGCAGTATTTT; CDR3 protein: CASGSDRVNTDTQYF
CDR3 length: 14; D gene: -; clone size: few; V gene: TRBV5-5; J gene: TRBJ1-2; CDR3 DNA: TGTGCCAGCAGCTTGAGACGGCTGAGCTATGGCTACACCTTC; CDR3 protein: CASSLRRLSYGYTF
CDR3 length: 15; D gene: -; clone size: many; V gene: TRBV7-3; J gene: TRBJ2-7; CDR3 DNA: TGTGCCAGCAGCCCGCCCGGGCTGGGGATCGGGGAGCAGTACTTC; CDR3 protein: CASSPPGLGIGEQYF
CDR3 length: 13; D gene: -; clone size: many; V gene: TRBV20-1; J gene: TRBJ2-5; CDR3 DNA: TGCAGTGCTAGAAGCGGGCGGGTTGCGACCCAGTACTTC; CDR3 protein: CSARSGRVATQYF
CDR3 length: 14; D gene: -; clone size: many; V gene: TRBV2; J gene: TRBJ1-2; CDR3 DNA: TGTGCCAGCAGTGAAGGACAGACTTACTATGGCTACACCTTC; CDR3 protein: CASSEGQTYYGYTF
CDR3 length: 14; D gene: TRBD1; clone size: -; V gene: TRBV11-2; J gene: TRBJ1-4; CDR3 DNA: TGTGCCAGCAGCCAGGGGGGGATCGGAGAAAAACTGTTTTTT; CDR3 protein: CASSQGGIGEKLFF
CDR3 length: 12; D gene: -; clone size: -; V gene: TRBV20-1; J gene: TRBJ1-2; CDR3 DNA: TGCAGTGCTAGTTTTTCCGGGCCCCGCTACACCTTC; CDR3 protein: CSASFSGPRYTF
CDR3 length: 14; D gene: TRBD1; clone size: few; V gene: TRBV2; J gene: TRBJ2-4; CDR3 DNA: TGTGCCGGCAGTGACCGGACAGGGTTAAACATTCAGTACTTC; CDR3 protein: CAGSDRTGLNIQYF
CDR3 length: 14; D gene: -; clone size: few; V gene: TRBV18; J gene: TRBJ1-6; CDR3 DNA: TGTGCCAGCTCATCTCAGGATAGGGCCTCACCCCTCCACTTT; CDR3 protein: CASSSQDRASPLHF
CDR3 length: 13; D gene: TRBD1; clone size: many; V gene: TRBV27; J gene: TRBJ1-2; CDR3 DNA: TGTGCCACCTCAGACAGGGGCAACTATGGCTACACCTTC; CDR3 protein: CATSDRGNYGYTF
CDR3 length: 14; D gene: -; clone size: -; V gene: TRBV7-9; J gene: TRBJ1-3; CDR3 DNA: TGTGCCAGCAGAAAGGAGTCAACTGGAAACACCATATATTTT; CDR3 protein: CASRKESTGNTIYF
CDR3 length: 15; D gene: TRBD1; clone size: many; V gene: TRBV29-1; J gene: TRBJ1-2; CDR3 DNA: TGCAGCGGTGTAGTGGGGACTGACAGGGGCTATGGCTACACCTTC; CDR3 protein: CSGVVGTDRGYGYTF
CDR3 length: 15; D gene: TRBD2; clone size: many; V gene: TRBV2; J gene: TRBJ2-5; CDR3 DNA: TGTGCCAGCAGTGACTGGACTAGCGGAAAAGAGACCCAGTACTTC; CDR3 protein: CASSDWTSGKETQYF
CDR3 length: 15; D gene: -; clone size: many; V gene: TRBV5-6; J gene: TRBJ2-7; CDR3 DNA: TGTGCCAGCAGCTTGTTCAGGGATCGGACCTACGAGCAGTACTTC; CDR3 protein: CASSLFRDRTYEQYF
CDR3 length: 14; D gene: -; clone size: many; V gene: TRBV2; J gene: TRBJ1-5; CDR3 DNA: TGTGCCAGCAGTGGAGGGGGTCGAAATCAGCCCCAGCATTTT; CDR3 protein: CASSGGGRNQPQHF
CDR3 length: 15; D gene: TRBD1; clone size: -; V gene: TRBV4-1; J gene: TRBJ1-5; CDR3 DNA: TGCGCCAGCAGCCAAGTGGACAGGGGCGGCCAGCCCCAGCATTTT; CDR3 protein: CASSQVDRGGQPQHF
CDR3 length: 13; D gene: -; clone size: many; V gene: TRBV28; J gene: TRBJ1-1; CDR3 DNA: TGTGCCACCCGAAAATCCCCGAACACTGAAGCTTTCTTT; CDR3 protein: CATRKSPNTEAFF
CDR3 length: 16; D gene: TRBD1; clone size: -; V gene: TRBV5-6; J gene: TRBJ2-5; CDR3 DNA: TGTGCCAGCAGCTTGGGGGACAGGGGTGGGCAAGAGACCCAGTACTTC; CDR3 protein: CASSLGDRGGQETQYF
CDR3 length: 15; D gene: TRBD2; clone size: many; V gene: TRBV27; J gene: TRBJ2-1; CDR3 DNA: TGTGCCAGCAGTTTAAGACTAGCGGAGTACAATGAGCAGTTCTTC; CDR3 protein: CASSLRLAEYNEQFF
CDR3 length: 15; D gene: TRBD2; clone size: few; V gene: TRBV11-2; J gene: TRBJ2-7; CDR3 DNA: TGTGCCAGCAGCTCCCTCCGGGAGGGAATATACGAGCAGTACTTC; CDR3 protein: CASSSLREGIYEQYF
CDR3 length: 14; D gene: -; clone size: -; V gene: TRBV10-3; J gene: TRBJ2-3; CDR3 DNA: TGTGCCATCAGTGGTCCGGGGAGCACAGATACGCAGTATTTT; CDR3 protein: CAISGPGSTDTQYF
CDR3 length: 14; D gene: -; clone size: -; V gene: TRBV6-6; J gene: TRBJ1-1; CDR3 DNA: TGTGCCAGCAGTTACGGGGGACCGAACACTGAAGCTTTCTTT; CDR3 protein: CASSYGGPNTEAFF
CDR3 length: 13; D gene: TRBD1; clone size: many; V gene: TRBV30; J gene: TRBJ1-5; CDR3 DNA: TGTGCCTGGGCGACAGGGTTCAATCAGCCCCAGCATTTT; CDR3 protein: CAWATGFNQPQHF
CDR3 length: 16; D gene: -; clone size: few; V gene: TRBV5-8; J gene: TRBJ1-4; CDR3 DNA: TGTGCCAGCAGCGTGGGGACGGTTGCAACTAATGAAAAACTGTTTTTT; CDR3 protein: CASSVGTVATNEKLFF
CDR3 length: 16; D gene: -; clone size: many; V gene: TRBV3-1; J gene: TRBJ2-1; CDR3 DNA: TGTGCCAGCAGCCAAGATCCCCCCAACCCCTACAATGAGCAGTTCTTC; CDR3 protein: CASSQDPPNPYNEQFF
CDR3 length: 16; D gene: -; clone size: few; V gene: TRBV20-1; J gene: TRBJ2-2; CDR3 DNA: TGCAGTGCTCGGCCTTTAGCGGAGGGGGAGAAAGGGGAGCTGTTTTTT; CDR3 protein: CSARPLAEGEKGELFF
CDR3 length: 15; D gene: -; clone size: -; V gene: TRBV7-6; J gene: TRBJ2-5; CDR3 DNA: TGTGCCAGCACCTTATCCGGACATTTTCAAGGGACCCAGTACTTC; CDR3 protein: CASTLSGHFQGTQYF
CDR3 length: 12; D gene: TRBD1; clone size: many; V gene: TRBV2; J gene: TRBJ2-7; CDR3 DNA: TGTGCCAGCAGGGACAGGGGGCGCGAGCAGTACTTC; CDR3 protein: CASRDRGREQYF
CDR3 length: 16; D gene: -; clone size: once; V gene: TRBV20-1; J gene: TRBJ1-4; CDR3 DNA: TGCAGTGCTAGAGTTGGTAGATTAGGCCCTAATGAAAAACTGTTTTTT; CDR3 protein: CSARVGRLGPNEKLFF
CDR3 length: 12; D gene: -; clone size: many; V gene: TRBV12-3/TRBV12-4; J gene: TRBJ1-1; CDR3 DNA: TGTGCCAGCAGGGCCCCTTTTGGGCAGGCTTTCTTT; CDR3 protein: CASRAPFGQAFF
CDR3 length: 13; D gene: -; clone size: -; V gene: TRBV9; J gene: TRBJ2-7; CDR3 DNA: TGCGCCAGCAGCCAAGCCCCAGCCCACGAGCAGTACTTC; CDR3 protein: CASSQAPAHEQYF
CDR3 length: 14; D gene: TRBD2; clone size: many; V gene: TRBV7-2; J gene: TRBJ2-1; CDR3 DNA: TGTGCCAGCAGCTTAGTCGGACTAGGGCTTGAGCAGTTCTTC; CDR3 protein: CASSLVGLGLEQFF
CDR3 length: 14; D gene: -; clone size: few; V gene: TRBV9; J gene: TRBJ1-1; CDR3 DNA: TGTGCCAGCAGCGTAGAAGGGGCATACACTGAAGCTTTCTTT; CDR3 protein: CASSVEGAYTEAFF
CDR3 length: 14; D gene: TRBD1; clone size: -; V gene: TRBV30; J gene: TRBJ2-2; CDR3 DNA: TGTGCCTGGAGTGGACAGGGGACCACCGGGGAGCTGTTTTTT; CDR3 protein: CAWSGQGTTGELFF
CDR3 length: 15; D gene: TRBD2; clone size: many; V gene: TRBV2; J gene: TRBJ2-1; CDR3 DNA: TGTGCCAGCAGTGAATTTAGCGGGTCATACAATGAGCAGTTCTTC; CDR3 protein: CASSEFSGSYNEQFF
CDR3 length: 14; D gene: -; clone size: many; V gene: TRBV18; J gene: TRBJ2-7; CDR3 DNA: TGTGCCAGCTCGTGGGTAGGGACGGTCGCCGAGCAGTACTTC; CDR3 protein: CASSWVGTVAEQYF
CDR3 length: 18; D gene: TRBD2; clone size: many; V gene: TRBV11-2; J gene: TRBJ2-7; CDR3 DNA: TGTGCCAGCAGCTTTATCCAGGGTGGGACTAGCGGGGTAATCGAGCAGTACTTC; CDR3 protein: CASSFIQGGTSGVIEQYF
CDR3 length: 15; D gene: TRBD1; clone size: many; V gene: TRBV2; J gene: TRBJ2-7; CDR3 DNA: TGTGCCAGCAGTGGGACAGGGGTTAGGCCCTACGAGCAGTACTTC; CDR3 protein: CASSGTGVRPYEQYF
CDR3 length: 14; D gene: -; clone size: many; V gene: TRBV12-3/TRBV12-4; J gene: TRBJ2-1; CDR3 DNA: TGTGCCAGCGAAGTTCACAGCTCCTACAATGAGCAGTTCTTC; CDR3 protein: CASEVHSSYNEQFF
CDR3 length: 14; D gene: -; clone size: many; V gene: TRBV6-1; J gene: TRBJ2-2; CDR3 DNA: TGTGCCAGCATCTCCAGAACAATTACCGGGGAGCTGTTTTTT; CDR3 protein: CASISRTITGELFF
CDR3 length: 16; D gene: TRBD1; clone size: many; V gene: TRBV18; J gene: TRBJ1-5; CDR3 DNA: TGTGCCAGCTCACCACCTGAGTCCACAGGGGGCAAGCCCCAGCATTTT; CDR3 protein: CASSPPESTGGKPQHF
CDR3 length: 16; D gene: TRBD2; clone size: few; V gene: TRBV9; J gene: TRBJ2-7; CDR3 DNA: TGTGCCAGCAGCGTACATCCTGGCGGGAGGCGCCACGAGCAGTACTTC; CDR3 protein: CASSVHPGGRRHEQYF
CDR3 length: 13; D gene: TRBD2; clone size: many; V gene: TRBV20-1; J gene: TRBJ2-7; CDR3 DNA: TGCAGTGCTTATAGCGGGACCACCTACGAGCAGTACTTC; CDR3 protein: CSAYSGTTYEQYF
CDR3 length: 16; D gene: -; clone size: many; V gene: TRBV4-2; J gene: TRBJ2-7; CDR3 DNA: TGTGCCAGCAGCCAAGAACGAGAGCGGATGCTCTACGAGCAGTACTTC; CDR3 protein: CASSQERERMLYEQYF
CDR3 length: 15; D gene: -; clone size: -; V gene: TRBV7-3; J gene: TRBJ1-6; CDR3 DNA: TGTGCCAGCAGCTTAAAACCGAGGGATAATTCACCCCTCCACTTT; CDR3 protein: CASSLKPRDNSPLHF